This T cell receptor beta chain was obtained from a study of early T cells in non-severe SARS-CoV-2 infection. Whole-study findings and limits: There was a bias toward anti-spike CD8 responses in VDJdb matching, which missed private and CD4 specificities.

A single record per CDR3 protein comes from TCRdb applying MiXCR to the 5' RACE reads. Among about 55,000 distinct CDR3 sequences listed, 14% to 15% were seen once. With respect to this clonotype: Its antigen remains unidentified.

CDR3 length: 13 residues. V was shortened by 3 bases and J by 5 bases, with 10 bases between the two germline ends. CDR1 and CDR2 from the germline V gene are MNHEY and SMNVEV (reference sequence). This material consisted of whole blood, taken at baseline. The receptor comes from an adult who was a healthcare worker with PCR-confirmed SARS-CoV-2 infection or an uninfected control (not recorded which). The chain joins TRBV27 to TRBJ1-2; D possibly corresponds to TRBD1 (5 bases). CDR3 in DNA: TGTGCCAGCAGTTTTTTAGGGGCATATGGCTACACCTTC. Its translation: CASSFLGAYGYTF.